This T cell receptor (beta chain) came from a study of immune cell composition in non-small cell lung cancer. Points from the study as a whole: Squamous lung tumours showed higher top 10 clone scores and clonality than adenocarcinomas. Adenocarcinomas with higher top tumour-associated clone frequency had more reactive TILs.

This table comes from immunoSEQ multiplex PCR, and its TCRdb copy is limited to in-frame clones, with some not included. The sample comprises about 10,000 clones, around 62% of which are singletons, and around 10% rests with the top ten. This clone was picked up a small number of times. The target antigen is unknown. The specimen sequenced was lung tumor tissue. The sequence was collected from a human donor with non-small cell lung cancer.

In DNA, the CDR3 is TGTGCCAGCAGCCACCCGTTTAGTGGGCCCAATGAGCAGTTCTTC. Amino acid sequence: CASSHPFSGPNEQFF. This chain links TRBV7-9 with TRBJ2-1; D gene unclear. Looked up from germline, CDR1 is SEHNR and CDR2 is FQNEAQ (reference sequence). The CDR3 runs to 15 residues. The germline V and J ends were trimmed by 5 bases and 6 bases, with 17 bases remaining between them.